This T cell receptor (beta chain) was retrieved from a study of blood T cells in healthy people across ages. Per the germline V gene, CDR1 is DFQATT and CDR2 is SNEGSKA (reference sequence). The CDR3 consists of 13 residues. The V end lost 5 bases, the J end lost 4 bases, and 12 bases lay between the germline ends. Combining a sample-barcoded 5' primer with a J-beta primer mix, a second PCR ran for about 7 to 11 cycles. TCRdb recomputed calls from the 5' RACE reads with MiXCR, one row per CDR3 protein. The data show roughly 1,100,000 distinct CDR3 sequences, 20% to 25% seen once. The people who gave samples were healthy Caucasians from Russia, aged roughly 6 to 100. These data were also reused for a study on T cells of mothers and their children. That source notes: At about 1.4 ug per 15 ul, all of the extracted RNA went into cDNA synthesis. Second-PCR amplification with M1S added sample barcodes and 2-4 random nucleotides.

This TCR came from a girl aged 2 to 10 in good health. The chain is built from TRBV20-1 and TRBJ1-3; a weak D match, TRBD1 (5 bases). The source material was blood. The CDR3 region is CSALVPGGNTIYF. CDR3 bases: TGCAGTGCTTTAGTGCCAGGGGGAAACACCATATATTTT.